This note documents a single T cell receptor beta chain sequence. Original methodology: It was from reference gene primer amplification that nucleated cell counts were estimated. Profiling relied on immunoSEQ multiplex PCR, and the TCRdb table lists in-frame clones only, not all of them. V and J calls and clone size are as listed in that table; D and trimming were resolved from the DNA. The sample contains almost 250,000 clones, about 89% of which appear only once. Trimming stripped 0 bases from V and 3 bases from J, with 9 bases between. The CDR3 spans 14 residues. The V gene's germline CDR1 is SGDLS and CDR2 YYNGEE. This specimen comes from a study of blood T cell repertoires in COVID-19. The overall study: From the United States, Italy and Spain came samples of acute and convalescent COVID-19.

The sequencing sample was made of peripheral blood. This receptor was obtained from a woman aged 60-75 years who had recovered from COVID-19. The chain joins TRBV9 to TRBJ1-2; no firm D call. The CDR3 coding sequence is TGTGCCAGCAGCGTAGATTCGGTGGACTATGGCTACACCTTC. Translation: CASSVDSVDYGYTF.